Listed here are 21 T cell receptor beta chains from one sample, sequenced in a study of shared clonotypes between healthy human individuals. Generated by immunoSEQ multiplex PCR, the TCRdb table keeps only in-frame clones and is missing some. Of about 1.1 million clones listed, more than 75% are singletons. Sequencing used memory CD4+ T cells from PBMCs. Described subset: CD45RA-negative fraction. The receptor source for this set is a man aged 18 to 30 in good health. Some clones in this sample may be carry-over from other donors' samples.

The CDR3 DNA is TGCGCCAGCAGCTTGGGGTCCCCTCAGGGAACAGATACGCAGTATTTT. It encodes CASSLGSPQGTDTQYF. The chain couples TRBV5-1 to TRBJ2-3; TRBD1 might be the D (5 bases). The CDR3 is 16 residues long. Germline loops: CDR1 SGHRS, CDR2 YFSETQ. Trimming cost V 0 bases and J 3 bases, with 14 bases left between them. Complete variable domain (other parts from reference TRBV5-1 and TRBJ2-3): KAGVTQTPRYLIKTRGQQVTLSCSPISGHRSVSWYQQTPGQGLQFLFEYFSETQRNKGNFPGRFSGRQFSNSRSEMNVSTLELGDSALYLCASSLGSPQGTDTQYFGPGTRLTVL.

The chain uses TRBV12-5 and TRBJ1-1, with D hard to call. Trimming removed 3 bases at V and 6 bases at J, with 11 bases between. In germline, CDR1 is LGHNT, CDR2 FRNRAP. CDR3 length: 13 residues. The CDR3 here is CASGFGGSAEAFF. The CDR3 DNA reads TGTGCTAGTGGTTTCGGCGGGAGCGCTGAAGCTTTCTTT.

The chain links TRBV11-2 to TRBJ2-1; 14 bases fit TRBD2. V shed 5 bases, J shed 1 base, and the junction held 4 bases outside the gene matches. This CDR3 contains 17 residues. Germline V gene data show CDR1 as SGHAT and CDR2 as FQNNGV. CDR3 DNA: TGTGCCAGCAGCCCCGGGACTAGCGGGAGTTCCTACAATGAGCAGTTCTTC. This translates into CASSPGTSGSSYNEQFF.

This chain links TRBV25-1 with TRBJ2-2; 8 positions match TRBD1. The trim removed 6 bases at V and 4 bases at J, leaving 7 bases unmatched. The CDR3 spans 15 residues. Germline lookup yields CDR1 MGHDK and CDR2 SYGVNS. The CDR3 bases are TGTGCCAGCAGACCGGACAGGGCATTCACCGGGGAGCTGTTTTTT. It yields the protein CASRPDRAFTGELFF.

This clone was found many times. The rearrangement uses TRBV11-2 and TRBJ1-5; no definite D call. This CDR3 is built from 13 residues. Trimming removed 4 bases at V and 4 bases at J, with 8 bases between. Germline V gene lookup returns CDR1 SGHAT and CDR2 FQNNGV. CDR3 in amino acids: CASSWGGNQPQHF. Written as DNA, the CDR3 is TGTGCCAGCAGCTGGGGAGGGAATCAGCCCCAGCATTTT.

This clone was seen only once. V gene TRBV7-7 combines with J gene TRBJ2-5; D call uncertain. The CDR3 runs 13 residues. Trimming left V 4 bases short and J 3 bases short, with 9 bases between. CDR1 is SSHAT and CDR2 is FNYEAQ in the germline V gene (reference sequence). CDR3 DNA sequence: TGTGCCAGCAGCTCAGACATAAAAGAGACCCAGTACTTC. Protein product: CASSSDIKETQYF.

The J gene is TRBJ1-4, the V gene TRBV6-5; no clear D. The CDR3 runs to 15 residues. Per germline, CDR1 MNHEY and CDR2 SVGAGI. V lost 6 bases and J lost 5, with 16 bases in between. The CDR3 here is CASSFTHSSNEKLFF. The CDR3 nucleotides read TGTGCCAGCAGCTTCACCCATTCTAGCAATGAAAAACTGTTTTTT.

With regard to this clone: It is likely a read error: a sequence one base away is far more abundant. This sample includes further DNA sequences coding for the same CDR3. The CDR3 DNA reads as TGCAGCGCTTACCGGGATAAGGATGCTGAAGCTTTCTTT. It translates to CSAYRDKDAEAFF. V and J are TRBV29-1 and TRBJ1-1, with D unclear. Germline lookup yields CDR1 SQVTM and CDR2 ANQGSEA. V lost 7 bases and J 6 bases, leaving 18 bases between the germline ends. The CDR3 length is 13 residues. Looking up the rest from reference TRBV29-1 and TRBJ1-1 gives the full variable domain: SAVISQKPSRDICQRGTSLTIQCQVDSQVTMMFWYRQQPGQSLTLIATANQGSEATYESGFVIDKFPISRPNLTFSTLTVSNMSPEDSSIYLCSAYRDKDAEAFFGQGTRLTVV.

The J gene is TRBJ2-7, the V gene TRBV11-2, with D hard to call. Per germline, CDR1 SGHAT and CDR2 FQNNGV. CDR3 size: 11 residues. The ends were cut back, 6 bases at V and 3 bases at J, with 6 bases in the middle. CDR3 region: CASRSSYEQYF. CDR3 nucleotide sequence: TGTGCCAGCAGATCCAGCTACGAGCAGTACTTC.

This clone has a count of ten or more. This chain links TRBV7-2 with TRBJ2-3; D possibly corresponds to TRBD2 (6 bases). Trimming left V 0 bases short and J 1 base short, with 11 bases between. The CDR3 extends over 16 amino acids. In germline, CDR1 is SGHTA, CDR2 FQGNSA. The CDR3 spells CASSLAQGGGTDTQYF. CDR3 DNA: TGTGCCAGCAGCTTAGCCCAAGGCGGGGGCACAGATACGCAGTATTTT.

This clone showed up just once. This sequence joins TRBV2 and TRBJ1-1; 11 positions agree with TRBD1. In germline, CDR1 is SNHLY, CDR2 FYNNEI. The J segment lost 5 bases and the V segment lost 6 bases, leaving 14 bases of the junction unmatched. The CDR3 is 17 amino acids. This CDR3 reads CASRDFRDRGVWTEAFF. The CDR3 nucleotides read TGTGCCAGCAGGGACTTCCGGGACAGGGGGGTTTGGACTGAAGCTTTCTTT.

V and J are TRBV11-1 and TRBJ2-3, with TRBD1 matching 8 bases. The V segment lost 4 bases and the J segment 2 bases; nucleotides outside the gene matches: 11. CDR3 length: 17 residues. Germline V gene lookup returns CDR1 SGHAT and CDR2 FQDESV (reference sequence). This chain's CDR3 is CASSSLWGQVITDTQYF. CDR3 DNA: TGTGCCAGCAGCTCCCTGTGGGGACAGGTCATCACAGATACGCAGTATTTT.

The CDR3, as DNA: TGTGCCAGCACACAGGGCGGAAGCTCCTACAATGAGCAGTTCTTC. Its translation: CASTQGGSSYNEQFF. The V gene is TRBV28, the J gene TRBJ2-1; a weak D match, TRBD1 (6 bases). The CDR3 extends over 15 amino acids. V was pared by 7 bases and J by 0 bases, with 13 bases between. CDR1 and CDR2 (germline): MDHEN, SYDVKM.

This chain uses TRBV30 with TRBJ1-2, with no clear D. Trimming pared 4 bases from V and 8 bases from J, leaving 17 bases between. The germline gives CDR1 GTSNPN, CDR2 SVGIG (reference sequence). The CDR3 contains 13 residues. The CDR3 nucleotides are TGTGCCTGGACCCTTGGCGGGCTCAGGGGCTACACCTTC. Its translation is CAWTLGGLRGYTF. The full variable domain, its missing parts supplied by reference TRBV30 and TRBJ1-2, is SQTIHQWPATLVQPVGSPLSLECTVEGTSNPNLYWYRQAAGRGLQLLFYSVGIGQISSEVPQNLSASRPQDRQFILSSKKLLLSDSGFYLCAWTLGGLRGYTFGSGTRLTVV.

This clone was picked up a small number of times. J is TRBJ2-2 and V is TRBV5-4; the match to TRBD2 covers 14 bases. The CDR3 sequence is 16 residues long. Germline lookup yields CDR1 SGHNT and CDR2 YYREEE (reference sequence). The junction had 6 bases not matched to a gene; V was cut back by 4 bases and J by 7 bases. As DNA, the CDR3 is TGTGCCAGCAGCCTGGGACTAGCGGGAGCGGGCGGGGAGCTGTTTTTT. Translating gives CASSLGLAGAGGELFF. The full variable domain, rest sourced from reference TRBV5-4 and TRBJ2-2, is ETGVTQSPTHLIKTRGQQVTLRCSSQSGHNTVSWYQQALGQGPQFIFQYYREEENGRGNFPPRFSGLQFPNYSSELNVNALELDDSALYLCASSLGLAGAGGELFFGEGSRLTVL.

The chain has TRBV2 and TRBJ2-3; TRBD2 is a possible D gene (5 bases). Trimming left V 2 bases short and J 0 bases short, with 9 bases between. The germline V gene has CDR1 SNHLY and CDR2 FYNNEI. The length of the CDR3 is 15 residues. The CDR3 nucleotides are TGTGCCAGCAGTGAAATAGCGCGCAGCACAGATACGCAGTATTTT. Translated: CASSEIARSTDTQYF.

The chain links TRBV7-9 to TRBJ2-1, with TRBD2 identical over 13 bases. Germline V CDR1 and CDR2: SEHNR, FQNEAQ (reference sequence). The CDR3 loop spans 14 amino acids. After removal of 3 bases from V and 9 bases from J, the junction contained 2 bases not matched to a gene. The CDR3 DNA sequence: TGTGCCAGCAGCTTGGGACTAGCGGGGAGTGAGCAGTTCTTC. This encodes CASSLGLAGSEQFF.

J is TRBJ2-5 and V is TRBV2; 13 bases fit TRBD2. The length of the CDR3 is 16 residues. The ends lost 7 bases at V and 3 bases at J; junction bases unmatched: 8. From germline, CDR1 is SNHLY and CDR2 FYNNEI. The CDR3 coding sequence is TGTGCCAGCAAAGCACGGACTAGCGGGAGTGAAGAGACCCAGTACTTC. This translates into CASKARTSGSEETQYF.

The chain carries TRBV6-6 and TRBJ2-7; D possibly uses TRBD1 or TRBD2 (6 bases each). The germline V gene has CDR1 MNHNY and CDR2 SVGAGI (reference sequence). V lost 6 bases and J lost 6, with 21 bases in between. This CDR3 has 15 residues. Here the CDR3 DNA reads TGTGCCAGCAGGGTTACAGGGAGGAGTTTTGGCGAGCAGTACTTC. The encoded protein is CASRVTGRSFGEQYF.

As for this clone: Possible read error: a much larger clone is one base away. Distinct nucleotide sequences in the sample also encode this CDR3. The V and J genes are TRBV5-1 and TRBJ2-3, with D maybe TRBD1 (5 bases). Germline V lookup: CDR1 SGHRS, CDR2 YFSETQ. V was shortened by 0 bases and J by 0 bases, with 5 bases between the two germline ends. This CDR3 spans 14 amino acids. This CDR3 reads CASSLDRSTDTQYF. Here the CDR3 DNA reads TGCGCCAGCAGCTTGGACAGGAGCACAGATACGCAGTATTTT. The entire variable domain, with the rest obtained from reference TRBV5-1 and TRBJ2-3, is as follows: KAGVTQTPRYLIKTRGQQVTLSCSPISGHRSVSWYQQTPGQGLQFLFEYFSETQRNKGNFPGRFSGRQFSNSRSEMNVSTLELGDSALYLCASSLDRSTDTQYFGPGTRLTVL.

The V gene is TRBV6-5, the J gene TRBJ1-1; unclear D gene. From germline, CDR1 is MNHEY and CDR2 SVGAGI. CDR3 length: 13 residues. Between the trimmed V and J ends, which lost 10 bases and 3 bases, there was a span of 15 bases. CDR3 region: CATITPSYTEAFF. DNA for the CDR3: TGTGCCACCATAACACCATCCTACACTGAAGCTTTCTTT.